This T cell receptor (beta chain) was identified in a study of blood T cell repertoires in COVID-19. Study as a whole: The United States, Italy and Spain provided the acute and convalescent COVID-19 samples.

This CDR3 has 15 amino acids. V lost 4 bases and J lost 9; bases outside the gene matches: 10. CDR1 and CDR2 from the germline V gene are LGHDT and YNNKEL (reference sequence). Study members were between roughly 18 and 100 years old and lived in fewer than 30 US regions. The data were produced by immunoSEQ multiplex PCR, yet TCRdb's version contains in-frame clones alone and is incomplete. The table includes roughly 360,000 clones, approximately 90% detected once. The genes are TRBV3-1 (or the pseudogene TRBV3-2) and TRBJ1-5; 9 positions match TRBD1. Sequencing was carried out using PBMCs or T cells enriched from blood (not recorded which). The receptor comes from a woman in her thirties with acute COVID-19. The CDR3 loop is CASSPDRGVHRPQHF. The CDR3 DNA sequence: TGTGCCAGCAGCCCGGACAGGGGCGTCCATCGGCCCCAGCATTTT.